A single T cell receptor beta chain is shown here with its context. The repertoire was sequenced with immunoSEQ multiplex PCR; TCRdb's copy has only in-frame clones and lacks some. The sample includes around 170,000 clones, 80% of them seen just once. This record belongs to a study of blood T cell repertoires in COVID-19. Germline CDR1 is SQVTM and CDR2 is ANQGSEA. Trimming cost V 7 bases and J 0 bases, with 15 bases left between them. The CDR3 spans 14 residues. Sequencing used peripheral blood. The TCR comes from a man in his 70s with active or convalescent COVID-19. The chain couples TRBV29-1 to TRBJ2-5, with D perhaps TRBD1 (6 bases). CDR3 DNA: TGCAGCGCGCTGGACAGATTAAACCAAGAGACCCAGTACTTC. Its protein product is CSALDRLNQETQYF.